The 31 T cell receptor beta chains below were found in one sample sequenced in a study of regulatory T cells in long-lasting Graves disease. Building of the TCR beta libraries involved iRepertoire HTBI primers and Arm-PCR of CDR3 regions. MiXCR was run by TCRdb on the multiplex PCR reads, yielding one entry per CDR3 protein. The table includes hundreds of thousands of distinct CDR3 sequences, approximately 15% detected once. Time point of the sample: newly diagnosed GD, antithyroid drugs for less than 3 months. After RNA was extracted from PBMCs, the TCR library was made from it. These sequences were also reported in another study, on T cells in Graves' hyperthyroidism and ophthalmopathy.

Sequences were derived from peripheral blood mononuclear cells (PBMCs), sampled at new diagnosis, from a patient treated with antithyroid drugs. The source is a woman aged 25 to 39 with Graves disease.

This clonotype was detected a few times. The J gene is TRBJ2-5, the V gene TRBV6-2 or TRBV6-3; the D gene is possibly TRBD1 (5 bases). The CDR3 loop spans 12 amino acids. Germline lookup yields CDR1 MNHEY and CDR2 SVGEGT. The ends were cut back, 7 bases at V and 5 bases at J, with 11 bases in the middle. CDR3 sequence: CASKGVGETQYF. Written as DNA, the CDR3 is TGTGCCAGCAAAGGGGTAGGGGAGACCCAGTACTTC.

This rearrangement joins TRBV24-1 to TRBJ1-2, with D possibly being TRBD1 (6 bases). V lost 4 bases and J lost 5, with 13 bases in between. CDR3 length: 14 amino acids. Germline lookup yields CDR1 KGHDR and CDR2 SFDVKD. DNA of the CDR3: TGTGCCACCAGTGACGGCAGGGGCTATTATGGCTACACCTTC. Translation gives CATSDGRGYYGYTF.

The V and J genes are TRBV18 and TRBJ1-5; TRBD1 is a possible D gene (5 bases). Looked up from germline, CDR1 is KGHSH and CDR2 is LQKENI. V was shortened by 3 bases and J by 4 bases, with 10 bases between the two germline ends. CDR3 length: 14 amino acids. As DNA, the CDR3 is TGTGCCAGCTCACCCCGGACAACGAATCAGCCCCAGCATTTT. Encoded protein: CASSPRTTNQPQHF.

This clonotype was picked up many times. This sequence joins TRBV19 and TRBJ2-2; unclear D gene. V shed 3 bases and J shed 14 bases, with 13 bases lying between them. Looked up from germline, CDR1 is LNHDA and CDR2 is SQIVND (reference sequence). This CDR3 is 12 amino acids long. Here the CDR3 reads CASSIPGKGLFF. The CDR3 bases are TGTGCCAGTAGTATCCCGGGTAAAGGTCTGTTTTTT.

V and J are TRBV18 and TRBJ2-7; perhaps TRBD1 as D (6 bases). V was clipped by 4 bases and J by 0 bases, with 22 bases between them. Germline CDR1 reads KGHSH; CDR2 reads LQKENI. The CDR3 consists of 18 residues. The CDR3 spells CASSRRQATSRSSYEQYF. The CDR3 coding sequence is TGTGCCAGCTCACGCCGACAGGCTACGAGTCGTAGCTCCTACGAGCAGTACTTC.

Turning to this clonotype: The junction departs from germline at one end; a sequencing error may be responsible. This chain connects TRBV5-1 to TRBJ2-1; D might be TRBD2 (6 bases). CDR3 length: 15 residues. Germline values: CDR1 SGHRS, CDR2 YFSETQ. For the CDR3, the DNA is TGCGCCAGCAGCTTGGGCGGGACCGTGGACAATGAGCAGTCCTTC. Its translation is CASSLGGTVDNEQSF.

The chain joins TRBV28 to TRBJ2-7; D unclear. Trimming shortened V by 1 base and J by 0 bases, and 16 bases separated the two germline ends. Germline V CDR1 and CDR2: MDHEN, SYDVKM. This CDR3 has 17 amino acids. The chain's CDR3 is CASSLSTLVRPSYEQYF. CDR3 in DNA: TGTGCCAGCAGTTTATCGACACTCGTTAGACCCTCCTACGAGCAGTACTTC.

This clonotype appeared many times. As DNA, the CDR3 is TGTGCCAGCAGCTTAGGCGGCGCGGAGCTGTTTTTT. It specifies CASSLGGAELFF. The chain recombines TRBV11-1 with TRBJ2-2, with D uncertain. V lost 1 base to trimming and J lost 10 bases, with 7 bases between them. Germline-derived CDR1 and CDR2 are SGHAT and FQDESV (reference sequence). This CDR3 is 12 amino acids long.

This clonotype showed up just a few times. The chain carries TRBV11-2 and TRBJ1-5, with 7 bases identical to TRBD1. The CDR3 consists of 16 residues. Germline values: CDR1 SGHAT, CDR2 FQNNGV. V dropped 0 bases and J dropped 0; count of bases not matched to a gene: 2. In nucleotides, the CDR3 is TGTGCCAGCAGCTTAGAAGGGACAGATAGCAATCAGCCCCAGCATTTT. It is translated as CASSLEGTDSNQPQHF.

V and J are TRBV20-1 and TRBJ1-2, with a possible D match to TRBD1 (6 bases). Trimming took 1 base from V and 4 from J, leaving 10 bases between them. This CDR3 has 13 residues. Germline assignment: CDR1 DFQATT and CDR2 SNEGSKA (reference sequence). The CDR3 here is CSARGRGAYGYTF. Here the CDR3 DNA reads TGCAGTGCTAGAGGCAGGGGCGCCTATGGCTACACCTTC.

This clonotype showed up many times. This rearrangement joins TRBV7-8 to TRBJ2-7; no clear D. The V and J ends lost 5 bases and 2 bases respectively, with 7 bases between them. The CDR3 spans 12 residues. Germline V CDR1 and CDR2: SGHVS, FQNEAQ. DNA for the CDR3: TGTGCCAGCAGCCCGCAAACCTACGAGCAGTACTTC. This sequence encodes CASSPQTYEQYF.

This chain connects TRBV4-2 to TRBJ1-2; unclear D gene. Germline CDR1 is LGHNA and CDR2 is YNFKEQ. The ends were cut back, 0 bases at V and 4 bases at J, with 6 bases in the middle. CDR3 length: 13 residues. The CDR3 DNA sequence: TGTGCCAGCAGCCAAGAAAATTCCTATGGCTACACCTTC. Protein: CASSQENSYGYTF.

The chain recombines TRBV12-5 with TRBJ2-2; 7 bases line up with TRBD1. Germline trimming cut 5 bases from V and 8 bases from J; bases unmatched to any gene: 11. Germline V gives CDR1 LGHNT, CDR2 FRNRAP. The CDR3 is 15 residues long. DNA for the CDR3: TGTGCTAGTGGTCTTGGACAGGTGGGACGGGGGGAGCTGTTTTTT. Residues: CASGLGQVGRGELFF. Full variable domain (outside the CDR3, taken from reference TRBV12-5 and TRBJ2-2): DARVTQTPRHKVTEMGQEVTMRCQPILGHNTVFWYRQTMMQGLELLAYFRNRAPLDDSGMPKDRFSAEMPDATLATLKIQPSEPRDSAVYFCASGLGQVGRGELFFGEGSRLTVL.

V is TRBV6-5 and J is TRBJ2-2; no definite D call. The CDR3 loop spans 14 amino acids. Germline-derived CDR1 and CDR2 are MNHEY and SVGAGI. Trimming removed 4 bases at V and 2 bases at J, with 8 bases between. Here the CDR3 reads CASSWTYNTGELFF. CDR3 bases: TGTGCCAGCAGTTGGACGTACAACACCGGGGAGCTGTTTTTT.

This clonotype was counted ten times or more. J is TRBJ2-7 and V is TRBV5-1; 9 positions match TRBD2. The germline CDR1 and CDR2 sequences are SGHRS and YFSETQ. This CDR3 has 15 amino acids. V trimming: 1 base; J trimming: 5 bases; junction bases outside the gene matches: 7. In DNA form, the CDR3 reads TGCGCCAGCAGCTTGCTCAGTAGCGGGAGCCACGAGCAGTACTTC. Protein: CASSLLSSGSHEQYF.

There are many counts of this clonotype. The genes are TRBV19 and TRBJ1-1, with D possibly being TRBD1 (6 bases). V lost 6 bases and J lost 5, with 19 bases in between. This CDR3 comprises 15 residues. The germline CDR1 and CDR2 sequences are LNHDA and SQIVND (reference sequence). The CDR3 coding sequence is TGTGCCAGTAGCTCGGGTCCCGGGACATGGACTGAAGCTTTCTTT. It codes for CASSSGPGTWTEAFF. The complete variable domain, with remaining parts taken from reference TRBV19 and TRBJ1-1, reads DGGITQSPKYLFRKEGQNVTLSCEQNLNHDAMYWYRQDPGQGLRLIYYSQIVNDFQKGDIAEGYSVSREKKESFPLTVTSAQKNPTAFYLCASSSGPGTWTEAFFGQGTRLTVV.

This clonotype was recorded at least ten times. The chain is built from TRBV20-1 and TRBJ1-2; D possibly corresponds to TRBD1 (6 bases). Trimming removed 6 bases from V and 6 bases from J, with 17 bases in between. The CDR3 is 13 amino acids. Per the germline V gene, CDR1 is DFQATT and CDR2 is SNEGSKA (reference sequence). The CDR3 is CSAKGGGTDGYTF. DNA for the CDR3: TGCAGTGCAAAGGGGGGGGGCACAGATGGCTACACCTTC.

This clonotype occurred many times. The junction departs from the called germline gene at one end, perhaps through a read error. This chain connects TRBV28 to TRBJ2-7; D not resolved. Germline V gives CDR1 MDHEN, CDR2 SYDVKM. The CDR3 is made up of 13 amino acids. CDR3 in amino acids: CASSSSPHYQQYF. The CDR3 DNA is TGTGCCAGCAGCTCTAGTCCCCACTACCAGCAGTACTTC.

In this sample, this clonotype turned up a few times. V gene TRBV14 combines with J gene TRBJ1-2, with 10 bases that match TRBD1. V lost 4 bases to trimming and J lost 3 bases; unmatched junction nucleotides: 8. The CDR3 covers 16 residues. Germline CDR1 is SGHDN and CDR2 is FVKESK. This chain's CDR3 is CASSRNLGTGDYGYTF. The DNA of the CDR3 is TGTGCCAGCAGCCGAAACCTGGGGACAGGGGACTATGGCTACACCTTC.

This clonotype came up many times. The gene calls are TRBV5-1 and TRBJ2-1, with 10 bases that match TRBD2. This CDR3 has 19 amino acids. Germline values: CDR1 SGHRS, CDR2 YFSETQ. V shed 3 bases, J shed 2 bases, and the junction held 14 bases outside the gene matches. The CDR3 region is CASSSIPPSGRSPYNEQFF. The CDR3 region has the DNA TGCGCCAGCAGCTCCATACCACCTAGCGGGAGAAGTCCCTACAATGAGCAGTTCTTC.

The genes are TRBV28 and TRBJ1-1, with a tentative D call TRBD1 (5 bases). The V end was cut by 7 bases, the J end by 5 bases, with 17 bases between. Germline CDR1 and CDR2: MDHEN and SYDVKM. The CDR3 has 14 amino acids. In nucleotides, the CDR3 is TGTGCCAGCACCCTAGGGGACCTCCGGACTGAAGCTTTCTTT. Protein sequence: CASTLGDLRTEAFF.

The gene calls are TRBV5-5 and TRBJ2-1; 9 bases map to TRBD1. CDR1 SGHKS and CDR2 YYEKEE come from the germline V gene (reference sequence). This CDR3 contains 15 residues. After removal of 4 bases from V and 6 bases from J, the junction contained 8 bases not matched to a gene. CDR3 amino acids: CASSDRTGVVNEQFF. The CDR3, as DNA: TGTGCCAGCAGCGACCGGACAGGGGTCGTCAATGAGCAGTTCTTC. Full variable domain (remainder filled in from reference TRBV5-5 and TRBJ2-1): DAGVTQSPTHLIKTRGQQVTLRCSPISGHKSVSWYQQVLGQGPQFIFQYYEKEERGRGNFPDRFSARQFPNYSSELNVNALLLGDSALYLCASSDRTGVVNEQFFGPGTRLTVL.

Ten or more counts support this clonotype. CDR3 in amino acids: CASSFAGLNEQFF. CDR3 in DNA: TGCGCCAGCAGCTTTGCAGGGTTGAATGAGCAGTTCTTC. V gene TRBV5-1 combines with J gene TRBJ2-1; possibly TRBD1 for D (5 bases). The V gene's germline CDR1 is SGHRS and CDR2 YFSETQ. The CDR3 contains 13 residues. The V gene lost 2 bases and the J gene lost 7 bases, with 10 bases spanning the gap.

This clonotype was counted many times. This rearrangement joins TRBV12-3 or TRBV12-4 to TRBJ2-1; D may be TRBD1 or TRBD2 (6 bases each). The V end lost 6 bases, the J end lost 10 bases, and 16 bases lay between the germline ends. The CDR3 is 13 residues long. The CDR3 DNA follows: TGTGCCAGCAGACGCCTGAGGGGGGACGAGCAGTTCTTC. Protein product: CASRRLRGDEQFF.

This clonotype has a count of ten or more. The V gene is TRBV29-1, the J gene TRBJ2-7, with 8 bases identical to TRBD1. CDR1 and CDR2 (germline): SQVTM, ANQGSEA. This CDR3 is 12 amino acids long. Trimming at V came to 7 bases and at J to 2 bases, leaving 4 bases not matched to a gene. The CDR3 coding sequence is TGCAGCGGCCCAGGGGGCACCTACGAGCAGTACTTC. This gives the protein CSGPGGTYEQYF.

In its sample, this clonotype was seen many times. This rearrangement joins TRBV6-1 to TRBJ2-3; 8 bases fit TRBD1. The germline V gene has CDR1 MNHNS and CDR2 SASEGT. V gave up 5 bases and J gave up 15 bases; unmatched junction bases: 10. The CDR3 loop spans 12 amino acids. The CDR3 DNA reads TGTGCCAGCAGTCCGAGCCGAGACAGGGGTTATTTT. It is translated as CASSPSRDRGYF.

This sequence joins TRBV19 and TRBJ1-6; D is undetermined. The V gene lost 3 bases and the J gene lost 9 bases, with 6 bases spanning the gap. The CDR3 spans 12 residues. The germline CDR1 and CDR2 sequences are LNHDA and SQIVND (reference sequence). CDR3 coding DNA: TGTGCCAGTAGTATCGGGGTTTCACCCCTCCACTTT. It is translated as CASSIGVSPLHF.

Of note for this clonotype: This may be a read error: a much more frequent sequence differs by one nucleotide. The CDR3 loop is CASSVGDRVRPEAFF. The CDR3 DNA follows: TGTGCCAGCAGTGTGGGGGACAGGGTTCGGCCTGAAGCTTTCTTT. The chain has TRBV6-4 and TRBJ1-1, with 9 bases lining up with TRBD1. The V gene end was trimmed by 4 bases and the J gene end by 6 bases; junction bases not matched to a gene: 9. The germline V gene has CDR1 MRHNA and CDR2 SNTAGT. The CDR3 runs to 15 residues.

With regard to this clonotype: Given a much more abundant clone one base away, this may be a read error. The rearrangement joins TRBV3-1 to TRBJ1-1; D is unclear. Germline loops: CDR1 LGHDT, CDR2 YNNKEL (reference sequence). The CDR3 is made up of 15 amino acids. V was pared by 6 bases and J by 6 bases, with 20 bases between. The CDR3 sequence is CASRQSRSPQSEAFF. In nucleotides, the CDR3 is TGTGCCAGCAGACAAAGCCGGTCCCCTCAATCTGAAGCTTTCTTT.

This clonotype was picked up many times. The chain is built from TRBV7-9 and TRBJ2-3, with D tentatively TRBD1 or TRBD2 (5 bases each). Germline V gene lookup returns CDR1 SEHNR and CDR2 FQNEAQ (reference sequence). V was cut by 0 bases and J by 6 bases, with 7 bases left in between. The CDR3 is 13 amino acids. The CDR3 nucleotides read TGTGCCAGCAGCTTAGCGTGGGGGGATACGCAGTATTTT. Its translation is CASSLAWGDTQYF.

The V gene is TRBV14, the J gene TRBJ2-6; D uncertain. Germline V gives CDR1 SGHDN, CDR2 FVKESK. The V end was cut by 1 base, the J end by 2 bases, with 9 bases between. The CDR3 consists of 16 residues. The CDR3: CASSQVWGTGANVLTF. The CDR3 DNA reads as TGTGCCAGCAGCCAAGTCTGGGGTACTGGGGCCAACGTCCTGACTTTC.